The source of this T cell receptor (beta chain) is a study of molecular identifiers for immune sequencing clone quantification. V shed 6 bases and J shed 3 bases, with 15 bases lying between them. The CDR3 has 15 amino acids. Germline V CDR1 and CDR2: LNHDA, SQIVND (reference sequence). TCRdb ran MiXCR on the PCR reads and lists one entry per CDR3 protein. The table has roughly 90,000 distinct CDR3 sequences, approximately 23% seen once; the top ten hold 0.7% to 0.8%. This clonotype was recorded at least ten times. The receptor's source is a human donor in good health. Some libraries in this study had Jurkat cell RNA spiked in. Specimen: naive CD8+ T cells from blood, with Jurkat cell RNA spiked in. Specified subset: FACS-sorted CD8+CD4-CCR7+CD45RA+ naive T cells. The chain links TRBV19 to TRBJ1-5, with TRBD1 as a possible D gene (5 bases). The DNA for the CDR3 is TGTGCCAGTAGACTTACCAGGGTTTTCAATCAGCCCCAGCATTTT. It codes for CASRLTRVFNQPQHF.